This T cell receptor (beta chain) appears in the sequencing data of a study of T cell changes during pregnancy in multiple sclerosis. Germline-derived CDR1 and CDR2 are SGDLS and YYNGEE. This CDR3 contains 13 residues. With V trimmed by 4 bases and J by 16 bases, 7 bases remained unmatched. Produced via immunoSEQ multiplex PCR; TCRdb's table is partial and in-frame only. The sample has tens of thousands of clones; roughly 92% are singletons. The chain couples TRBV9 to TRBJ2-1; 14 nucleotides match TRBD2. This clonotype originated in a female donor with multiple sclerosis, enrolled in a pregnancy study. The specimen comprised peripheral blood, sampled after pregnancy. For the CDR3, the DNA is TGTGCCAGCAGCCCCGGACTAGCGGGGGGAAACTTCTTC. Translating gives CASSPGLAGGNFF.